These 13 T cell receptor beta chains came from one sample sequenced in a study of blood T cell repertoires in COVID-19. Only in-frame clones appear in the TCRdb table, and some are missing; sequencing was by immunoSEQ multiplex PCR. The sample records around 370,000 clones, more than 75% being singletons. The sample consisted of PBMCs or T cells enriched from blood (not recorded which). The receptors come from a woman between 18 and 30 years old who had recovered from COVID-19.

This chain uses TRBV6-5 with TRBJ1-5; 8 bases match TRBD1. V lost 7 bases and J lost 2; bases outside the gene matches: 4. Germline CDR1 reads MNHEY; CDR2 reads SVGAGI. The CDR3 is 14 amino acids. CDR3 sequence reads: CASKQDRGNQPQHF. CDR3 coding DNA: TGTGCCAGCAAACAGGACAGGGGCAATCAGCCCCAGCATTTT.

The V and J genes are TRBV7-9 and TRBJ2-5; unclear D gene. The V end was cut by 5 bases, the J end by 5 bases, with 12 bases between. Germline V lookup: CDR1 SEHNR, CDR2 FQNEAQ (reference sequence). This CDR3 is 13 amino acids long. DNA for the CDR3: TGTGCCAGCAGCGCCGGCTTGGAGGAGACCCAGTACTTC. This sequence encodes CASSAGLEETQYF.

This clone was observed once. CDR3 in DNA: TGTGCCAGCAGCCTCTACCCGTTCGTCCAGGGCACTGAAGCTTTCTTT. This translates into CASSLYPFVQGTEAFF. The chain links TRBV4-2 to TRBJ1-1; a possible D gene is TRBD1 (5 bases). Germline loops: CDR1 LGHNA, CDR2 YNFKEQ. The CDR3 has 16 residues. V lost 4 bases to trimming and J lost 4 bases, with 19 bases between them.

The gene calls are TRBV5-4 and TRBJ2-7, with D possibly being TRBD2 (5 bases). V gave up 0 bases and J gave up 3 bases, with 7 bases separating them. Germline CDR1 SGHNT, CDR2 YYREEE (reference sequence). This CDR3 contains 13 residues. Written as DNA, the CDR3 is TGTGCCAGCAGCTTGGTGAGCGGCTACGAGCAGTACTTC. This encodes CASSLVSGYEQYF.

V usage is TRBV6-5 and J usage is TRBJ1-1; D may be TRBD1 (5 bases). V was trimmed by 2 bases and J by 4 bases, leaving 11 bases between them. This CDR3 is 14 amino acids long. The germline V gene has CDR1 MNHEY and CDR2 SVGAGI. The CDR3 coding sequence is TGTGCCAGCAGTTACCAAGGGGTCGGCACTGAAGCTTTCTTT. Translated: CASSYQGVGTEAFF.

This chain's CDR3 is CASSYSQVNTEAFF. The DNA of the CDR3 is TGTGCCAGCAGTTACTCCCAGGTGAACACTGAAGCTTTCTTT. The chain joins TRBV6-5 to TRBJ1-1; D call uncertain. This CDR3 contains 14 residues. Germline CDR1 is MNHEY and CDR2 is SVGAGI. The V end lost 0 bases, the J end lost 0 bases, and 5 bases lay between the germline ends.

The gene calls are TRBV5-1 and TRBJ1-1; D might be TRBD1 (6 bases). Germline V lookup: CDR1 SGHRS, CDR2 YFSETQ. The CDR3 covers 15 residues. Trimming took 0 bases from V and 3 from J, leaving 12 bases between them. The CDR3 loop is CASSLDGGAYTEAFF. CDR3 nucleotide sequence: TGCGCCAGCAGCTTGGATGGGGGCGCTTACACTGAAGCTTTCTTT.

This chain links TRBV10-3 with TRBJ2-1; no reliable D call. This CDR3 has 14 residues. Trimming removed 5 bases from V and 0 bases from J, with 8 bases in between. Germline lookup yields CDR1 ENHRY and CDR2 SYGVKD. This chain's CDR3 is CAISLDSSYNEQFF. CDR3 nucleotides: TGTGCCATCAGTCTAGATTCCTCCTACAATGAGCAGTTCTTC.

The J gene is TRBJ1-2, the V gene TRBV5-4; no clear D gene. The CDR3 consists of 13 residues. Germline assignment: CDR1 SGHNT and CDR2 YYREEE (reference sequence). V was pared by 3 bases and J by 4 bases, with 10 bases between. CDR3 sequence (DNA): TGTGCCAGCAGCTCCATGAGTATCTATGGCTACACCTTC. It yields the protein CASSSMSIYGYTF.

The genes are TRBV2 and TRBJ1-2, with D tentatively TRBD1 (5 bases). V dropped 2 bases and J dropped 8 bases, with 15 bases sitting between them. The germline V gene encodes CDR1 SNHLY and CDR2 FYNNEI. The CDR3 has 14 residues. In DNA, the CDR3 is TGTGCCAGCAGTGAACGTACAGGCCGGCGGGGCTACACCTTC. Its translation: CASSERTGRRGYTF.

The V call is TRBV6-6, the J call TRBJ2-3; D call uncertain. The CDR3 spans 13 residues. Trimming pared 2 bases from V and 6 bases from J, leaving 9 bases between. From germline, CDR1 is MNHNY and CDR2 SVGAGI (reference sequence). The DNA for the CDR3 is TGTGCCAGCAGTTACGTAGAACGCGATACGCAGTATTTT. Translated, it gives CASSYVERDTQYF.

The chain employs TRBV5-4 and TRBJ2-3; a weak D match, TRBD1 (5 bases). This CDR3 contains 16 residues. Germline lookup yields CDR1 SGHNT and CDR2 YYREEE (reference sequence). V lost 0 bases and J 0 bases, leaving 11 bases between the germline ends. In DNA, the CDR3 is TGTGCCAGCAGCTTGGCCCCCGGACACAGCACAGATACGCAGTATTTT. Its translation: CASSLAPGHSTDTQYF.

J is TRBJ2-1 and V is TRBV6-2 or TRBV6-3; a possible D gene is TRBD1 (6 bases). Germline assignment: CDR1 MNHEY and CDR2 SVGEGT. V was shortened by 0 bases and J by 5 bases, with 14 bases between the two germline ends. The CDR3 is 16 residues long. The CDR3 loop reads CASSYSLDHRDNEQFF. The CDR3 DNA is TGTGCCAGCAGTTACTCCTTAGACCACAGGGACAATGAGCAGTTCTTC.